Here is one TCR beta chain with its context. Its matching antigen is unknown. Clones were read by immunoSEQ multiplex PCR, and TCRdb kept only the in-frame ones, dropping some. The table lists fewer than 100,000 clones, almost 97% of them singletons, with around 1.7% in the top ten. The CDR3 consists of 13 residues. The germline V gene encodes CDR1 WSHSY and CDR2 SAAADI. V was shortened by 0 bases and J by 9 bases, with 11 bases between the two germline ends. The data derive from a study of T cell clonotyping in hematopoietic cell transplantation. General observations from the study: Graft donor and pretransplant recipient Inverse Simpson Index values predicted broader posttransplant TCR diversity. Recipient TCR diversity dropped after transplant; expanded clonotypes rose from day 30 to 180.

Time point reported: recipient sample about 28 days before transplant, after cytoreduction. The V call is TRBV10-2, the J call TRBJ1-2, with D perhaps matching TRBD1 (5 bases). This receptor was obtained from a woman aged 45-60 years with acute myeloid leukemia. Some clones in this sample may be carry-over from other donors' samples. Sequenced material: peripheral blood mononuclear cells, taken before stem cell transplant. CDR3 amino acids: CASSESRGVSYTF. The CDR3, as DNA: TGCGCCAGCAGTGAGTCTAGGGGAGTGAGCTACACCTTC.